This T cell receptor (beta chain) was recorded in a study of cytomegalovirus exposure and HLA in healthy donors. Points from the study as a whole: Earlier findings revealed that most TCR beta V segments proved productive either about 87% or about 30% of the time. Cytomegalovirus-associated TCR beta chains were listed, numbering 150 to 200. Immune exposure information available was restricted to CMV serostatus.

PCR involved 60 Vbeta and 13 Jbeta primers. Sequenced by immunoSEQ multiplex PCR; TCRdb stores in-frame clones only, minus some. The sample has 65,000 to 90,000 clones, around 75% seen once. CDR1 is MNHEY, CDR2 SVGAGI, per germline. Trimming took 5 bases from V and 10 from J; bases not matched to a gene: 10. The CDR3 totals 15 residues. This clone was seen only once. What it binds is unknown. This clonotype originated in a man between 65 and 80 years old in good health and CMV-seronegative. The sample consisted of PBMCs. V and J are TRBV6-5 and TRBJ2-1; TRBD1 matches 11 bases. The CDR3 sequence is CASSKLGTGGEEQFF. The CDR3 DNA sequence: TGTGCCAGCAGTAAACTAGGGACAGGGGGGGAGGAGCAGTTCTTC.